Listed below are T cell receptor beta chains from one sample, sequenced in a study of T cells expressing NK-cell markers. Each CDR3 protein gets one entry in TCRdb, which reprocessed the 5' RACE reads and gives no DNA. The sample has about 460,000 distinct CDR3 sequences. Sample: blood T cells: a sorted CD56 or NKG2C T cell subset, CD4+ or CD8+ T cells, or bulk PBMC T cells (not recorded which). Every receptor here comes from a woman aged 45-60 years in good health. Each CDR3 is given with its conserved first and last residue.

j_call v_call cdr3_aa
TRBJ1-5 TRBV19 CASSIRGQGGQPQHF
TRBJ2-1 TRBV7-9 CASSLVRSYNEQFF
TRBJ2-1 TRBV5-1 CASSLGGTGVNEQFF
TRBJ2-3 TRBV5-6 CASSLLAGNTDTQYF
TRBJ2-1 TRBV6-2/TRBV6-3 CASSFIPGLAGYNEQFF
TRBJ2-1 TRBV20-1 CSAPRDGNNEQFF
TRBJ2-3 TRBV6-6 CASSRLVDTQYF
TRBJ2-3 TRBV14 CASSQERDWTRVTDTQYF
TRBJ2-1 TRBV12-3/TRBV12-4 CASNRLANEQFF
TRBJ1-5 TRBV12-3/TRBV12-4 CASSWAGDQHF
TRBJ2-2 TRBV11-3 CASSRDRGWTGELFF
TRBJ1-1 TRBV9 CASSVVPSGTEAFF
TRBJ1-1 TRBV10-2 CASCPALNTEAFF
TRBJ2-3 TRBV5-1 CASSLGSGTSRDTQYF
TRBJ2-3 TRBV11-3 CASSLAVGAGDKDTQYF
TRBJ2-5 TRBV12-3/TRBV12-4 CASSPFLASGSRGTQYF
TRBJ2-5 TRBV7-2 CASSLNSGRGETQYF
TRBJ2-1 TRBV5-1 CASSLEGLDPYNEQFF
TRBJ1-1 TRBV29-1 CSVEEVQILRGTEAFF
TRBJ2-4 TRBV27 CASSFRDTRTKNIQYF
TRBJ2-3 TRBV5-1 CASSLAGQAGSTDTQYF
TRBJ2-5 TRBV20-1 CSARDRGLRDGAQYF
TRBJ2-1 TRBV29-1 CSVPPDKGALYNEQFF
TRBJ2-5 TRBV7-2 CASSLAGTPEETQYF
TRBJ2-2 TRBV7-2 CASSLRAPVPGELFF
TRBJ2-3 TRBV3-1 CASSLTGTSNLGRDTQYF
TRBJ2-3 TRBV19 CATGGRLAGDLGTDTQYF
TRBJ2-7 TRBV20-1 CSAKDRGPYEQYF
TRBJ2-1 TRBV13 CASSRFSGTGGMRAEQFF
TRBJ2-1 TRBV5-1 CASSLLESEEQFF
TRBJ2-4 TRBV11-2 CASSPTGTGAKNIQYF
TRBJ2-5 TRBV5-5 CASSLVAGSVETQYF
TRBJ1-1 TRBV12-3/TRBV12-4 CASSQKAGVHQAFF
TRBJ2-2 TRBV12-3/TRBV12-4 CASSLVGLAPTGELFF
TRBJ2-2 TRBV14 CASSQVRPGELFF